These 30 T cell receptor beta chains originate from one sample sequenced in a study of T cell responses to AZD1222 COVID-19 vaccine. TCRdb's copy holds only in-frame clones and misses some; the assay was immunoSEQ multiplex PCR. This table has 100,000 to 150,000 clones, 88% appearing once. The sequencing used peripheral blood, collected on day 0 of AZD1222 vaccination. The receptors stem from an adult in good health.

The chain links TRBV2 to TRBJ1-5; D might be TRBD1 (5 bases). The CDR3 has 12 amino acids. The V end was cut by 7 bases, the J end by 6 bases, with 10 bases between. CDR1 SNHLY and CDR2 FYNNEI come from the germline V gene. For the CDR3, the DNA is TGTGCCAGCACCGGGGGGACTCAGCCCCAGCATTTT. Protein product: CASTGGTQPQHF.

This chain connects TRBV10-3 to TRBJ2-3; 13 bases align to TRBD2. Germline lookup yields CDR1 ENHRY and CDR2 SYGVKD. The CDR3 totals 16 residues. V trimming: 4 bases; J trimming: 0 bases; junction bases outside the gene matches: 1. The CDR3 protein is CAISGLAGGSTDTQYF. The CDR3 nucleotides are TGTGCCATCAGTGGACTAGCGGGAGGAAGCACAGATACGCAGTATTTT.

The chain employs TRBV4-3 and TRBJ1-1; D gene unclear. The germline gives CDR1 LGHNA, CDR2 YSLEER. V lost 1 base and J 1 base, leaving 7 bases between the germline ends. This CDR3 has 14 amino acids. The CDR3 reads CASSQGETNTEAFF. CDR3 in DNA: TGCGCCAGCAGCCAAGGGGAGACGAACACTGAAGCTTTCTTT.

The J gene is TRBJ2-7, the V gene TRBV6-1; 10 bases are a match to TRBD1. With 3 bases clipped from V and 4 bases from J, the junction kept 3 bases outside the gene matches. Germline V CDR1 and CDR2: MNHNS, SASEGT. The CDR3 has 14 residues. CDR3 DNA: TGTGCCAGCAGTGAGGGACAGGGGTTTTACGAGCAGTACTTC. Translated, it gives CASSEGQGFYEQYF.

The chain joins TRBV5-1 to TRBJ2-2; 8 bases are shared with TRBD1. Germline V gene sequence: CDR1 SGHRS, CDR2 YFSETQ. V was pared by 2 bases and J by 5 bases, with 5 bases of the junction left unmatched. The length of the CDR3 is 15 residues. CDR3 nucleotide sequence: TGCGCCAGCAGCTTAGGACAGGGCTGGACCGGGGAGCTGTTTTTT. Translated: CASSLGQGWTGELFF.

CDR3 loop: CASSAGPSGQPQHF. In DNA form, the CDR3 reads TGTGCCAGCAGTGCCGGGCCTTCGGGCCAGCCCCAGCATTTT. V is TRBV2 and J is TRBJ1-5; D is unclear. V dropped 4 bases and J dropped 7 bases, with 14 bases sitting between them. Germline V gene data show CDR1 as SNHLY and CDR2 as FYNNEI. There are 14 residues in the CDR3.

CDR3 loop: CASSASTDSNQPQHF. Written as DNA, the CDR3 is TGTGCCAGCAGCGCCTCGACCGATAGCAATCAGCCCCAGCATTTT. The V gene is TRBV9, the J gene TRBJ1-5; D gene ambiguous. In germline, CDR1 is SGDLS, CDR2 YYNGEE. The CDR3 spans 15 residues. With 3 bases removed from V and 0 bases from J, the gap between germline ends came to 10 bases.

V is TRBV5-1 and J is TRBJ2-7, with 8 bases aligning to TRBD2. The CDR3 is 14 residues long. The trim removed 3 bases at V and 4 bases at J, leaving 6 bases unmatched. The germline gives CDR1 SGHRS, CDR2 YFSETQ. The CDR3 coding sequence is TGCGCCAGCAGCTCCGGGGGGGTTATTTACGAGCAGTACTTC. Its protein product is CASSSGGVIYEQYF.

This clone has more than one count but fewer than ten. The J gene is TRBJ1-6, the V gene TRBV7-2; D gene uncertain. The CDR3 runs 13 residues. The germline gives CDR1 SGHTA, CDR2 FQGNSA. Trimming removed 5 bases from V and 7 bases from J, with 9 bases in between. The CDR3 DNA follows: TGTGCCAGCAGCCCCCGGATGAATTCACCCCTCCACTTT. Translating it yields CASSPRMNSPLHF. Combining the CDR3 with reference TRBV7-2 and TRBJ1-6 gives the whole variable domain GAGVSQSPSNKVTEKGKDVELRCDPISGHTALYWYRQSLGQGLEFLIYFQGNSAPDKSGLPSDRFSAERTGGSVSTLTIQRTQQEDSAVYLCASSPRMNSPLHFGNGTRLTVT.

This chain joins TRBV19 and TRBJ2-2, with a tentative D call TRBD1 (6 bases). The length of the CDR3 is 15 residues. CDR1 and CDR2 (germline): LNHDA, SQIVND (reference sequence). V was trimmed by 4 bases and J by 5 bases, leaving 14 bases between them. CDR3 loop: CASSTQGSRTGELFF. The CDR3, as DNA: TGTGCCAGTAGTACGCAGGGGTCTAGAACCGGGGAGCTGTTTTTT.

The rearrangement joins TRBV24-1 to TRBJ2-7; weak D call: TRBD2 (7 bases). This CDR3 contains 13 residues. V gave up 11 bases and J gave up 6 bases, with 19 bases separating them. Germline CDR1 is KGHDR and CDR2 is SFDVKD. The CDR3 sequence: CASRGEGGLEQYF. As DNA, the CDR3 is TGTGCCAGCCGAGGGGAGGGGGGCCTCGAGCAGTACTTC.

The V call is TRBV10-3, the J call TRBJ2-2; 7 positions match TRBD1. The CDR3 has 14 residues. Germline CDR1 reads ENHRY; CDR2 reads SYGVKD. Trimming took 10 bases from V and 4 from J; bases not matched to a gene: 9. In DNA form, the CDR3 reads TGTGCCACCTCCGGGACAGACCCCACCGGGGAGCTGTTTTTT. Amino acid sequence: CATSGTDPTGELFF.

The V call is TRBV15, the J call TRBJ1-3; D is ambiguous. Germline-derived CDR1 and CDR2 are LNHNV and YYDKDF (reference sequence). V lost 1 base and J lost 0, with 10 bases in between. The CDR3 spans 16 residues. This CDR3 is CATSRAAASSGNTIYF. As DNA, the CDR3 is TGTGCCACCAGCAGAGCCGCAGCTAGCTCTGGAAACACCATATATTTT. Filled out from reference TRBV15 and TRBJ1-3, the complete variable domain reads DAMVIQNPRYQVTQFGKPVTLSCSQTLNHNVMYWYQQKSSQAPKLLFHYYDKDFNNEADTPDNFQSRRPNTSFCFLDIRSPGLGDTAMYLCATSRAAASSGNTIYFGEGSWLTVV.

The chain carries TRBV7-2 and TRBJ1-5; D gene uncertain. The CDR3 runs to 13 residues. With 1 base removed from V and 4 bases from J, the gap between germline ends came to 5 bases. Germline CDR1 reads SGHTA; CDR2 reads FQGNSA. The CDR3 loop is CASSLVNNQPQHF. In DNA, the CDR3 is TGTGCCAGCAGCTTAGTAAATAATCAGCCCCAGCATTTT.

The rearrangement joins TRBV3-1 (or the pseudogene TRBV3-2) to TRBJ1-3; 7 bases align to TRBD1. V shed 1 base and J 4 bases; nucleotides not matched to a gene: 1. The CDR3 extends over 14 amino acids. Germline CDR1 is LGHDT and CDR2 is YNNKEL (reference sequence). The DNA for the CDR3 is TGTGCCAGCAGCCAAGTGGACAGGGGAAACACCATATATTTT. This sequence encodes CASSQVDRGNTIYF.

This rearrangement joins TRBV9 to TRBJ2-2, with 7 bases aligning to TRBD2. V lost 0 bases and J lost 4; bases outside the gene matches: 6. From germline, CDR1 is SGDLS and CDR2 YYNGEE. This CDR3 comprises 16 residues. The CDR3 region has the DNA TGTGCCAGCAGCGTAGCGGGGGGAGTCGGCACCGGGGAGCTGTTTTTT. Amino acids: CASSVAGGVGTGELFF.

J is TRBJ1-1 and V is TRBV7-2; 9 bases fit TRBD1. Trimming took 1 base from V and 1 from J; bases not matched to a gene: 13. Per the germline V gene, CDR1 is SGHTA and CDR2 is FQGNSA. This CDR3 region has 19 residues. The CDR3 region has the DNA TGTGCCAGCAGCTTAGGAACAGGACAGGGACAGGGAAAGAACACTGAAGCTTTCTTT. It translates to CASSLGTGQGQGKNTEAFF.

This rearrangement joins TRBV14 to TRBJ2-7; 8 bases align to TRBD1. In germline, CDR1 is SGHDN, CDR2 FVKESK. With V trimmed by 0 bases and J by 1 base, 11 bases remained unmatched. The CDR3 sequence is 18 residues long. The CDR3 loop is CASSQERRIGQGSYEQYF. The CDR3 DNA follows: TGTGCCAGCAGCCAAGAACGGAGGATTGGACAGGGTTCCTACGAGCAGTACTTC. The variable domain in full, completed from reference TRBV14 and TRBJ2-7, reads EAGVTQFPSHSVIEKGQTVTLRCDPISGHDNLYWYRRVMGKEIKFLLHFVKESKQDESGMPNNRFLAERTGGTYSTLKVQPAELEDSGVYFCASSQERRIGQGSYEQYFGPGTRLTVT.

The CDR3 coding sequence is TGTGCCAGTAGTATAGATAGCGGGAGAAAAGGGACCTACAATGAGCAGTTCTTC. Its protein product is CASSIDSGRKGTYNEQFF. This chain uses TRBV19 with TRBJ2-1, with 9 bases matching TRBD2. Losses at the gene ends were 0 bases for V and 2 bases for J; bases not matched to a gene: 8. The CDR3 has 18 amino acids. The germline V gene has CDR1 LNHDA and CDR2 SQIVND (reference sequence).

This clone has more than one count but fewer than ten. The gene calls are TRBV5-1 and TRBJ2-2, with TRBD1 identical over 10 bases. Germline trimming cut 4 bases from V and 0 bases from J; bases unmatched to any gene: 9. The CDR3 is 18 amino acids. Per the germline V gene, CDR1 is SGHRS and CDR2 is YFSETQ. As DNA, the CDR3 is TGCGCCAGCAGCAGGGCAGGGACAGGGGAGACGAACACCGGGGAGCTGTTTTTT. It is translated as CASSRAGTGETNTGELFF.

CDR3 residues: CASSIAQGPSSGNTIYF. The CDR3 nucleotides read TGTGCCAGTAGTATAGCGCAGGGCCCCAGCTCTGGAAACACCATATATTTT. This chain uses TRBV19 with TRBJ1-3, with a tentative D call TRBD1 (5 bases). Looked up from germline, CDR1 is LNHDA and CDR2 is SQIVND (reference sequence). Between the trimmed V and J ends, which lost 1 base and 0 bases, there was a span of 13 bases. The CDR3 has 17 residues.

This chain uses TRBV7-9 with TRBJ1-2; D perhaps matches TRBD1 (6 bases). CDR1 and CDR2 from the germline V gene are SEHNR and FQNEAQ (reference sequence). This CDR3 is 16 amino acids long. V lost 0 bases and J lost 2, with 13 bases in between. Written as DNA, the CDR3 is TGTGCCAGCAGCTTAGCTTATTCGGACAGAAACTATGGCTACACCTTC. It encodes CASSLAYSDRNYGYTF.

By sample fraction, this clone is medium-sized. V gene TRBV19 combines with J gene TRBJ2-2; D tentatively reads TRBD1 or TRBD2 (6 bases each). Germline V gene data show CDR1 as LNHDA and CDR2 as SQIVND (reference sequence). Trimming removed 8 bases at V and 6 bases at J, with 22 bases between. The CDR3 runs 16 residues. The CDR3 region is CASSNWPGGGSGELFF. The CDR3 region has the DNA TGTGCCAGTTCAAATTGGCCCGGGGGCGGGTCCGGGGAGCTGTTTTTT.

The genes are TRBV9 and TRBJ2-7, with 14 bases fitting TRBD2. The CDR3 totals 16 residues. V shed 4 bases and J 6 bases; nucleotides not matched to a gene: 9. Germline CDR1 reads SGDLS; CDR2 reads YYNGEE. CDR3 DNA sequence: TGTGCCAGCAGCCCGTCGACTAGCGGGAGGGCCCTCGAGCAGTACTTC. It translates to CASSPSTSGRALEQYF.

This chain uses TRBV7-9 with TRBJ2-3; D is unresolved. The CDR3 sequence is 12 residues long. The germline V and J ends were trimmed by 10 bases and 4 bases, with 12 bases remaining between them. Germline V gives CDR1 SEHNR, CDR2 FQNEAQ (reference sequence). In DNA form, the CDR3 reads TGTGCCATCCCGCGCGCCGCAGATACGCAGTATTTT. Its translation: CAIPRAADTQYF.

The V call is TRBV7-9, the J call TRBJ2-7, with 11 bases that match TRBD2. Germline V lookup: CDR1 SEHNR, CDR2 FQNEAQ (reference sequence). The CDR3 extends over 18 amino acids. The ends lost 4 bases at V and 3 bases at J; junction bases unmatched: 14. The CDR3 nucleotides read TGTGCCAGCAGCTACCCAGACCTTAGCGGGGGGGCCTGCTACGAGCAGTACTTC. Protein sequence: CASSYPDLSGGACYEQYF.

The V call is TRBV4-1, the J call TRBJ2-1; D tentatively reads TRBD1 or TRBD2 (6 bases each). Trimming took 0 bases from V and 12 from J, leaving 12 bases between them. This CDR3 spans 13 amino acids. Germline loops: CDR1 MGHRA, CDR2 YSYEKL. The CDR3 protein is CASSQDRGGWQFF. Written as DNA, the CDR3 is TGCGCCAGCAGCCAAGACAGGGGAGGATGGCAGTTCTTC.

The chain uses TRBV7-8 and TRBJ2-2; 9 nucleotides agree with TRBD2. CDR3 size: 16 residues. Germline CDR1 is SGHVS and CDR2 is FQNEAQ. The junction had 10 bases not matched to a gene; V was cut back by 5 bases and J by 6 bases. CDR3 loop: CASSPQTAGGAGELFF. In DNA, the CDR3 is TGTGCCAGCAGCCCACAGACAGCGGGAGGTGCCGGGGAGCTGTTTTTT.

This chain uses TRBV5-1 with TRBJ1-6; 7 bases fit TRBD1. This CDR3 region has 15 residues. V shed 4 bases, J shed 5 bases, and the junction held 6 bases outside the gene matches. Germline CDR1 and CDR2: SGHRS and YFSETQ. The CDR3: CASSRGQANNSPLHF. The DNA for the CDR3 is TGCGCCAGCAGCCGAGGACAGGCAAATAATTCACCCCTCCACTTT.

This chain connects TRBV20-1 to TRBJ1-1, with unresolved D. The germline CDR1 and CDR2 sequences are DFQATT and SNEGSKA (reference sequence). V shed 3 bases and J shed 1 base, with 6 bases lying between them. The CDR3 has 12 amino acids. CDR3 nucleotide sequence: TGCAGTGCTAGTTGGGGGAACACTGAAGCTTTCTTT. Translated: CSASWGNTEAFF.